Below are 11 T cell receptor beta chains sequenced from a single sample in a study of shared clonotypes between healthy human individuals. TCRdb keeps only in-frame clones here, not all; method: immunoSEQ multiplex PCR. This sample carries about 320,000 clones, around 90% of them seen once, and the ten largest clones take 15% to 20%. Sequenced: memory CD8+ T cells sorted from blood. Specified subset: CD45RO+ cells pooled with CCR7-negative TemRA cells. These receptors were taken from a man younger than 35 in good health.

The CDR3 nucleotides read TGCGCCAGCAGCTTGTCCCTGGACAGGGCCTTCAATGAAAAACTGTTTTTT. Its protein is CASSLSLDRAFNEKLFF. The V gene is TRBV5-1, the J gene TRBJ1-4; 8 bases map to TRBD1. This CDR3 has 17 residues. The V and J ends lost 1 base and 5 bases, in that order; junction bases with no gene match: 10. Germline V gives CDR1 SGHRS, CDR2 YFSETQ.

CDR3 residues: CASSDIRWGLYF. CDR3 DNA sequence: TGTGCCAGTAGCGATATACGGTGGGGTCTGTACTTC. V is TRBV19 and J is TRBJ2-7; D call uncertain. The CDR3 covers 12 residues. Germline V gene lookup returns CDR1 LNHDA and CDR2 SQIVND (reference sequence). V shed 6 bases and J shed 12 bases, with 18 bases lying between them.

The chain couples TRBV27 to TRBJ1-2, with unresolved D. Per the germline V gene, CDR1 is MNHEY and CDR2 is SMNVEV (reference sequence). The CDR3 has 13 residues. Trimming pared 4 bases from V and 8 bases from J, leaving 14 bases between. The CDR3: CASSSRAGEGYTF. The DNA for the CDR3 is TGTGCCAGCAGTTCCCGGGCGGGCGAAGGCTACACCTTC.

The chain combines TRBV7-8 with TRBJ1-1; 8 nucleotides match TRBD1. Germline CDR1 reads SGHVS; CDR2 reads FQNEAQ. V trimming: 4 bases; J trimming: 4 bases; junction bases outside the gene matches: 11. The CDR3 totals 16 residues. The CDR3 DNA is TGTGCCAGCAGCTCAGAACCAGGGGGCCGGGGCACTGAAGCTTTCTTT. Its protein product is CASSSEPGGRGTEAFF.

The V and J genes are TRBV6-5 and TRBJ1-6; 9 nucleotides agree with TRBD1. Germline V gene sequence: CDR1 MNHEY, CDR2 SVGAGI. The CDR3 has 14 residues. The V gene end was trimmed by 6 bases and the J gene end by 7 bases; junction bases not matched to a gene: 4. The chain's CDR3 is CASRIGTGNSPLHF. The CDR3 bases are TGTGCCAGCAGAATCGGGACAGGGAATTCACCCCTCCACTTT.

This rearrangement joins TRBV19 to TRBJ2-7; D call uncertain. This CDR3 contains 12 residues. Deletions cut 3 bases from V and 5 bases from J, with 8 bases between. CDR1 LNHDA and CDR2 SQIVND come from the germline V gene (reference sequence). DNA of the CDR3: TGTGCCAGTAGTATCGGCGGCCACGAGCAGTACTTC. Its translation: CASSIGGHEQYF.

This chain joins TRBV6-4 and TRBJ1-5, with TRBD1 as a possible D gene (6 bases). Trimming took off 6 bases at V and 2 bases at J, with 11 bases between the two ends. Germline lookup yields CDR1 MRHNA and CDR2 SNTAGT. This CDR3 comprises 14 residues. DNA of the CDR3: TGTGCCAGCAGGGGGGCCGAGGGCAATCAGCCCCAGCATTTT. Translated: CASRGAEGNQPQHF.

The chain carries TRBV6-6 and TRBJ2-7; 8 nucleotides match TRBD2. The CDR3 totals 15 residues. V lost 2 bases and J lost 2; bases outside the gene matches: 5. From germline, CDR1 is MNHNY and CDR2 SVGAGI (reference sequence). CDR3 loop: CASSYKRELTYEQYF. The CDR3 DNA is TGTGCCAGCAGTTACAAGCGGGAGTTGACCTACGAGCAGTACTTC.

This chain links TRBV27 with TRBJ1-2; TRBD1 aligns across 9 bases. The V gene's germline CDR1 is MNHEY and CDR2 SMNVEV (reference sequence). Germline trimming cut 3 bases from V and 4 bases from J; bases unmatched to any gene: 6. The CDR3 spans 15 residues. The CDR3, as DNA: TGTGCCAGCAGTTTCAGTGGACAGGGGTCCTATGGCTACACCTTC. It yields the protein CASSFSGQGSYGYTF.

This clone has only a few counts. The chain combines TRBV5-6 with TRBJ2-5; possibly TRBD1 or TRBD2 for D (5 bases each). V dropped 3 bases and J dropped 2 bases, with 11 bases sitting between them. The CDR3 has 14 amino acids. Looked up from germline, CDR1 is SGHDT and CDR2 is YYEEEE. The CDR3 DNA sequence: TGTGCCAGCAGCTCGGGACGGGTGCAAGAGACCCAGTACTTC. Its translation is CASSSGRVQETQYF. The variable domain in full, with the rest retrieved from reference TRBV5-6 and TRBJ2-5, is DAGVTQSPTHLIKTRGQQVTLRCSPKSGHDTVSWYQQALGQGPQFIFQYYEEEERQRGNFPDRFSGHQFPNYSSELNVNALLLGDSALYLCASSSGRVQETQYFGPGTRLLVL.

As to this clone: This sample also contains other DNA sequences that code for the same CDR3. The rearrangement links TRBV5-4 to TRBJ1-2; D is perhaps TRBD1 (5 bases). V lost 4 bases to trimming and J lost 2 bases, with 12 bases between them. Per germline, CDR1 SGHNT and CDR2 YYREEE (reference sequence). CDR3 length equals 14 residues. In DNA, the CDR3 is TGTGCCAGCAGCCTAGGGACCGCCAACTATGGCTACACCTTC. The encoded protein is CASSLGTANYGYTF.